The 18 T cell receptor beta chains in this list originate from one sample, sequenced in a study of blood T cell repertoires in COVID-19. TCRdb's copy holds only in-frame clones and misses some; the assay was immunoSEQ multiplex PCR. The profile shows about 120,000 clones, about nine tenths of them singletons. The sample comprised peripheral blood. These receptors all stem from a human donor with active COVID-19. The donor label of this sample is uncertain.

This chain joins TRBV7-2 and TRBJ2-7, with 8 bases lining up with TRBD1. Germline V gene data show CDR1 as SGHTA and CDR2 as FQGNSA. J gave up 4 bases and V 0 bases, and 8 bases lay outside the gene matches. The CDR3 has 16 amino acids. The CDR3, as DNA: TGTGCCAGCAGCTTAGCATTCAACAGGGGGGTGTACGAGCAGTACTTC. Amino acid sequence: CASSLAFNRGVYEQYF.

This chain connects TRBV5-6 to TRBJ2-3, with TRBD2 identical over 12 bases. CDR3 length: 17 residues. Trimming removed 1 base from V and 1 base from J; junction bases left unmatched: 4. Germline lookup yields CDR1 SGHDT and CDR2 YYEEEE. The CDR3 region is CASSLWLAGGGTDTQYF. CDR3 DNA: TGTGCCAGCAGCTTGTGGCTAGCGGGGGGGGGCACAGATACGCAGTATTTT.

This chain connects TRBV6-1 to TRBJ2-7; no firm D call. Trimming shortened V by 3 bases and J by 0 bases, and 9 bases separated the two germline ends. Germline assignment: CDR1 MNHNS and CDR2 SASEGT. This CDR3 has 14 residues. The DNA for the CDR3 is TGTGCCAGCAGTGATTCTTGGAGCTCCTACGAGCAGTACTTC. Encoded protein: CASSDSWSSYEQYF.

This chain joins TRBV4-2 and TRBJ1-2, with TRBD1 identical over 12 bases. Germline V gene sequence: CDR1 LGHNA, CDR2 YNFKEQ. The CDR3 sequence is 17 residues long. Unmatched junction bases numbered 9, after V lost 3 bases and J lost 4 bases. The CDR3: CASSQGTGGTNVYGYTF. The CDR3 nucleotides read TGTGCCAGCAGCCAGGGGACAGGGGGCACAAACGTCTATGGCTACACCTTC.

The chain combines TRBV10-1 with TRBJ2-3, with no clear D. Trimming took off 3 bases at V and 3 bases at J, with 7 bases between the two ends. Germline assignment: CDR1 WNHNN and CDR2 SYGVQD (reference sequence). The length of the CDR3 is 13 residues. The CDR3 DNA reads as TGCGCCAGCAGTGACCCTTTTACAGATACGCAGTATTTT. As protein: CASSDPFTDTQYF.

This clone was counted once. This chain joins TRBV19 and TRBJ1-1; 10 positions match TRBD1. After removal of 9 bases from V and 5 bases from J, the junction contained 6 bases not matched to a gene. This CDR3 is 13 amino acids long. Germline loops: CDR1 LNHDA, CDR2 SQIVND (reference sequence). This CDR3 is CASRDRGGTEAFF. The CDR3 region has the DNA TGTGCCAGCAGGGACAGGGGAGGGACTGAAGCTTTCTTT.

Written as DNA, the CDR3 is TGTGCCAGCCTAGGACAGAACTCCTACGAGCAGTACTTC. This gives the protein CASLGQNSYEQYF. This chain joins TRBV19 and TRBJ2-7, with D possibly being TRBD1 (6 bases). Per germline, CDR1 LNHDA and CDR2 SQIVND (reference sequence). Trimming took 9 bases from V and 0 from J, leaving 12 bases between them. This CDR3 is built from 13 residues.

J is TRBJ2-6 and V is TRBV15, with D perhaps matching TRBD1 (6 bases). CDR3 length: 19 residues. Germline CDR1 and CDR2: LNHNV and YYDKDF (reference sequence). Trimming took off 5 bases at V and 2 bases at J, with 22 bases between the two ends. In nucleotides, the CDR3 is TGTGCCACCAGCCCTACAATACCGGGACACCTTGCTGGGGCCAACGTCCTGACTTTC. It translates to CATSPTIPGHLAGANVLTF.

CDR3 DNA sequence: TGTGCCAGCAGCTCGCCAGGGGGCTATGGCTACACCTTC. Translation gives CASSSPGGYGYTF. The chain uses TRBV7-2 and TRBJ1-2; 7 nucleotides agree with TRBD1. The CDR3 consists of 13 residues. Unmatched junction bases numbered 3, after V lost 4 bases and J lost 4 bases. CDR1 and CDR2 from the germline V gene are SGHTA and FQGNSA.

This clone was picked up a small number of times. The CDR3 DNA reads TGTGCCAGCAGCCTGGGGACAGCGGTTTTCTCAAGGAACTATGGCTACACCTTC. This gives the protein CASSLGTAVFSRNYGYTF. V is TRBV3-1 (or the pseudogene TRBV3-2) and J is TRBJ1-2, with 7 positions matching TRBD1. The ends lost 4 bases at V and 2 bases at J; junction bases unmatched: 16. Germline loops: CDR1 LGHDT, CDR2 YNNKEL (reference sequence). This CDR3 is built from 18 residues.

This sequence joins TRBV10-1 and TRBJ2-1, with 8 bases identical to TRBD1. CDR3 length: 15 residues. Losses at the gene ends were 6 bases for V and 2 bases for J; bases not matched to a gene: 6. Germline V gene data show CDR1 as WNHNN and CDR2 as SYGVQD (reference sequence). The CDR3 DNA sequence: TGCGCCAGCAGCCCTCAGGGGGCGGCCTACAATGAGCAGTTCTTC. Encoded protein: CASSPQGAAYNEQFF.

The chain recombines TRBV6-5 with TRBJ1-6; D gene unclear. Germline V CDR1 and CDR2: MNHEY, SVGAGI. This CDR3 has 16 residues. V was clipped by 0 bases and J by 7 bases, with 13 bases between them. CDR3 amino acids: CASSYSSLQKNSPLHF. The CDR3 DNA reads TGTGCCAGCAGTTACTCGTCCCTCCAGAAGAATTCACCCCTCCACTTT.

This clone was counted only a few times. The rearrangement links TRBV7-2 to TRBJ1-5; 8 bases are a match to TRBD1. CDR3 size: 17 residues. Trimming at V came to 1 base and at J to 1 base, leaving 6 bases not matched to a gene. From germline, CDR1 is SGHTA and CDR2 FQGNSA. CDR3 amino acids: CASSLEDRGLSNQPQHF. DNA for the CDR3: TGTGCCAGCAGCTTAGAAGACAGGGGCCTGAGCAATCAGCCCCAGCATTTT.

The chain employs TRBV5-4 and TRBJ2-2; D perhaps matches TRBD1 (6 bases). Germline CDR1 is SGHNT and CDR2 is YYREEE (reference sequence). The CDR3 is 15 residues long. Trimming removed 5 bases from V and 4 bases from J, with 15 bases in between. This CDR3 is CASRFDFRGTGELFF. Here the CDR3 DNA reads TGTGCCAGCAGATTCGATTTCAGGGGCACCGGGGAGCTGTTTTTT.

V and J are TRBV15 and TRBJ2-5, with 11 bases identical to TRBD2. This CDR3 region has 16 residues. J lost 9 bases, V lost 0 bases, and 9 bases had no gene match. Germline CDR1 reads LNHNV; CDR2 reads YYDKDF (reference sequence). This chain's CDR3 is CATSRDLAGGPGAQYF. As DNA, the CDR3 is TGTGCCACCAGCAGAGACCTAGCGGGGGGACCGGGGGCCCAGTACTTC.

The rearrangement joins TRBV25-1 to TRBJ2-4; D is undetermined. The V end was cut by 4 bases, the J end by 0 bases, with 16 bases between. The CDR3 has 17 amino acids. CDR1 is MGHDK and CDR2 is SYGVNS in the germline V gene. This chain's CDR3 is CASSASPATGAKNIQYF. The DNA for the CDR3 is TGTGCCAGCAGTGCTTCCCCCGCTACGGGAGCCAAAAACATTCAGTACTTC.

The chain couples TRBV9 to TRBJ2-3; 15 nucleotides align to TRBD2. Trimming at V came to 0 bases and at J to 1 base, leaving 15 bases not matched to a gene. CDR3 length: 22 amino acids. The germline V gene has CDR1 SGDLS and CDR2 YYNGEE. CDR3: CASSVGGQGLAGGVGGTDTQYF. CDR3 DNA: TGTGCCAGCAGCGTAGGAGGTCAGGGACTAGCGGGGGGCGTAGGGGGCACAGATACGCAGTATTTT.

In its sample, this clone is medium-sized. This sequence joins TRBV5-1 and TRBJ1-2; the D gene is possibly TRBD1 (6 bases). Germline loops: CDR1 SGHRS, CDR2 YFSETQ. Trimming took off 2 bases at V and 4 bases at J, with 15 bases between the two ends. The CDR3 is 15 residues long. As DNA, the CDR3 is TGCGCCAGCAGCTTACTACAGGGTACGCGCTATGGCTACACCTTC. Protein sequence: CASSLLQGTRYGYTF.